This T cell receptor (beta chain) was captured by sequencing in a study of blood T cell repertoires in COVID-19. Study details: Spain, Italy and the United States supplied samples that represented acute and convalescent COVID-19.

In the study's own analysis: Amplification from reference gene primers served as the basis for estimated nucleated cell counts. Clones were read by immunoSEQ multiplex PCR, and TCRdb kept only the in-frame ones, dropping some. V and J calls and clone size are as listed in that table; D and trimming were resolved from the DNA. Altogether around 210,000 clones are present, approximately 91% being singletons, with the ten largest covering over 15%. The source material was peripheral blood. This receptor was taken from a man aged 45-65 years with COVID-19, enrolled during active disease.

CDR3 bases: TGTGCCAGCAGCCCTCTTAACTACGAGCAGTACTTC. Its translation: CASSPLNYEQYF. The genes are TRBV6-2 or TRBV6-3 and TRBJ2-7; unclear D gene. The CDR3 has 12 amino acids. The V and J ends lost 6 bases and 3 bases respectively, with 9 bases between them. Germline CDR1 and CDR2: MNHEY and SVGEGT.